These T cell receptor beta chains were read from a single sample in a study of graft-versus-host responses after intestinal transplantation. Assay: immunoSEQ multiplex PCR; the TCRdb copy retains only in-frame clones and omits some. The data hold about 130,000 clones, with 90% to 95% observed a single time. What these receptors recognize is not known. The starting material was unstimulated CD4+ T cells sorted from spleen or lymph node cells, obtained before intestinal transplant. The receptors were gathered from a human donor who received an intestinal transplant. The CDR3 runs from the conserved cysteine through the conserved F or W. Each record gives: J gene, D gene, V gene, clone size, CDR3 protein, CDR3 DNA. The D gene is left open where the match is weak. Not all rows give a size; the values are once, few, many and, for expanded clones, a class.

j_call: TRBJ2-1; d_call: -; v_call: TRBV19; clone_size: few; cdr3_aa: CATGRSAYNEQFF; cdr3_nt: TGTGCCACCGGCAGGTCCGCTTACAATGAGCAGTTCTTC
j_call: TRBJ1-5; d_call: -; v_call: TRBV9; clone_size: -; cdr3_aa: CASSALDTPNQPQHF; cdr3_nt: TGTGCCAGCAGCGCCCTGGACACGCCCAATCAGCCCCAGCATTTT
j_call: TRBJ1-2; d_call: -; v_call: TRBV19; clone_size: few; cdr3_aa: CASSPWGGQDGYTF; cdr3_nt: TGTGCCAGTAGTCCCTGGGGGGGGCAGGATGGCTACACCTTC
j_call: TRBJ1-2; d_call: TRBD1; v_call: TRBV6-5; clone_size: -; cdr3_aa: CASSRQGWYGYTF; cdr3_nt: TGTGCCAGCAGTCGACAGGGGTGGTATGGCTACACCTTC
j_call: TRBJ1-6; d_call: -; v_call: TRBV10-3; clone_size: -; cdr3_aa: CAISGGRRNSPLHF; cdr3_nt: TGTGCCATCAGTGGCGGACGCCGCAATTCACCCCTCCACTTT
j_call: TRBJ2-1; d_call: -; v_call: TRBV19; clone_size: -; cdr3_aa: CASRAPAALEQFF; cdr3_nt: TGTGCCAGTAGGGCCCCAGCGGCCCTGGAGCAGTTCTTC
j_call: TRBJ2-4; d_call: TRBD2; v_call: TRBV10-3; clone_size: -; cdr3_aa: CAISAQRGRSEAKNIQYF; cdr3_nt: TGTGCCATCAGTGCTCAGCGGGGAAGGAGTGAAGCCAAAAACATTCAGTACTTC
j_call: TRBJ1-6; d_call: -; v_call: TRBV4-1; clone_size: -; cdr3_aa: CASNHPTPGRGNSPLHF; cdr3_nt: TGCGCCAGCAACCATCCAACCCCGGGACGCGGGAATTCACCCCTCCACTTT
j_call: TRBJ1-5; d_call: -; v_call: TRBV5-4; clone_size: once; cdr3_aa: CASSLDQNQPQHF; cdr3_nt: TGTGCCAGCAGCTTGGATCAGAATCAGCCCCAGCATTTT
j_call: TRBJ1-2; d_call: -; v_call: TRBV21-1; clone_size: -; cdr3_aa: CASSKDSNYGYTF; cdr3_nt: TGTGCCAGCAGCAAGGACAGTAACTATGGCTACACCTTC
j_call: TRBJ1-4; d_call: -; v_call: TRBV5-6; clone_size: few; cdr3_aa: CASNGKNEKLFF; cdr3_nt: TGTGCCAGCAACGGAAAGAATGAAAAACTGTTTTTT
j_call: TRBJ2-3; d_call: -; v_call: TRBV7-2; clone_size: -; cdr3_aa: CASSPRVWSDTQYF; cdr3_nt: TGTGCCAGCAGCCCCAGGGTGTGGTCAGATACGCAGTATTTT
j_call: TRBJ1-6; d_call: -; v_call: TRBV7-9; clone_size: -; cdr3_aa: CASSLETKAPLHF; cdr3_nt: TGTGCCAGCAGCTTAGAAACAAAAGCCCCCCTCCACTTT
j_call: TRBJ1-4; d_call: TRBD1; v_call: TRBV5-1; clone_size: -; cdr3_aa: CATKTRTGATNEKLFF; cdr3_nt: TGCGCCACCAAAACACGCACAGGGGCGACTAATGAAAAACTGTTTTTT
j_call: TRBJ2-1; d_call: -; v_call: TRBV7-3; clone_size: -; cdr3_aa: CASRSGFF; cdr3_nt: TGTGCCAGCAGGTCGGGGTTCTTC
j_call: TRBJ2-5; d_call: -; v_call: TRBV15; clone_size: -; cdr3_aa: CATSSRGGQETQYF; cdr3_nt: TGTGCCACCAGCAGTAGAGGGGGGCAAGAGACCCAGTACTTC
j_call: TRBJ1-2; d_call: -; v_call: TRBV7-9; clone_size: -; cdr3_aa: CASSPGRIYGYTF; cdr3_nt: TGTGCCAGCAGCCCGGGACGGATCTATGGCTACACCTTC
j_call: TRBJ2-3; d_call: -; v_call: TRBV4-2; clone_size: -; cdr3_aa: CASSQDFPDTQYF; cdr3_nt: TGTGCCAGCAGCCAAGATTTCCCAGATACGCAGTATTTT
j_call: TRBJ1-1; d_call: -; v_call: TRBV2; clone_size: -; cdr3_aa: CASSERALYTEAFF; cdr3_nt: TGTGCCAGCAGTGAACGTGCGTTGTACACTGAAGCTTTCTTT
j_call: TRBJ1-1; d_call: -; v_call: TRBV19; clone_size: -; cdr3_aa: CASSILDRPVAFF; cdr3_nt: TGTGCCAGTAGTATCCTAGACAGGCCGGTTGCTTTCTTT
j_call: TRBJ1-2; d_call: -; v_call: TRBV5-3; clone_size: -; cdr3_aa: CARSLWWGVAWTGGYTF; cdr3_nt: TGTGCCAGAAGCTTGTGGTGGGGGGTCGCCTGGACGGGGGGCTACACCTTC
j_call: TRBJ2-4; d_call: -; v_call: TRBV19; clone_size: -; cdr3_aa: CASSIEGTHITKNIQYF; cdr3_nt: TGTGCCAGTAGTATAGAAGGGACTCATATAACCAAAAACATTCAGTACTTC
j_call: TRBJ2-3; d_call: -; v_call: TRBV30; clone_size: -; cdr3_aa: CAWSKLGTQYF; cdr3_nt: TGTGCCTGGAGTAAATTGGGTACGCAGTATTTT
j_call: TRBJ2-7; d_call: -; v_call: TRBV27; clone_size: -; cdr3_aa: CASSPRTAYSYEQYF; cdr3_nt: TGTGCCAGCAGCCCTAGGACAGCATACTCCTACGAGCAGTACTTC
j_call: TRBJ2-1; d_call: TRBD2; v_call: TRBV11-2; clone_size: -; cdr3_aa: CASSQRLAGSYEQFF; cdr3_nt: TGTGCCAGCAGCCAACGACTAGCGGGGAGCTATGAGCAGTTCTTC
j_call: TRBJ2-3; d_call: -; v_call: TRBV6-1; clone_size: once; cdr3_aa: CASSETTDTDTQYF; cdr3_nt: TGTGCCAGCAGTGAGACGACAGATACAGATACGCAGTATTTT
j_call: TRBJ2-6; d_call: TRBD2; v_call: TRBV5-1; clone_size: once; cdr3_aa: CASSELAGLSGANVLTF; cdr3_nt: TGCGCCAGCAGCGAACTAGCGGGGCTCTCTGGGGCCAACGTCCTGACTTTC
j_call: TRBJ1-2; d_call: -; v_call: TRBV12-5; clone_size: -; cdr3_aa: CASGSDRFFYGYTF; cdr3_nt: TGTGCTAGTGGCTCCGACAGGTTCTTCTATGGCTACACCTTC
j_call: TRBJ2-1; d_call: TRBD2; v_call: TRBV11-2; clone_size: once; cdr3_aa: CASSLDLGGARNEQFF; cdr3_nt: TGTGCCAGCAGCTTAGATCTCGGGGGGGCCAGGAATGAGCAGTTCTTC
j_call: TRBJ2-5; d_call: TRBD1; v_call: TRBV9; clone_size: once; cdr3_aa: CASSVGQGRETQYF; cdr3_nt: TGTGCCAGCAGCGTAGGACAGGGGCGGGAGACCCAGTACTTC
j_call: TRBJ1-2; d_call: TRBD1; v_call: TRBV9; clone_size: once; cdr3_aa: CASSAGQGDGYTF; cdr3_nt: TGTGCCAGCAGCGCCGGACAGGGAGACGGCTACACCTTC
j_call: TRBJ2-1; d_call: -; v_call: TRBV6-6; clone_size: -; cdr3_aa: CASSYYGHDNEQFF; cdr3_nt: TGTGCCAGCAGTTACTACGGCCACGACAATGAGCAGTTCTTC
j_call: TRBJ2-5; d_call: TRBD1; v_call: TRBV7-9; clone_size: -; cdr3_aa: CASRFTGVGETQYF; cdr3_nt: TGTGCCAGCAGATTCACAGGGGTGGGGGAGACCCAGTACTTC
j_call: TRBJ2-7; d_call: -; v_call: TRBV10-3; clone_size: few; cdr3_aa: CAISSPGRDWEQYF; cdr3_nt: TGTGCCATCAGTTCCCCGGGACGGGACTGGGAGCAGTACTTC
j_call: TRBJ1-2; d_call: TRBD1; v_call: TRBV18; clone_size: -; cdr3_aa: CASSRGAQGLGYGYTF; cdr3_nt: TGTGCCAGCTCACGGGGGGCACAGGGGCTGGGCTATGGCTACACCTTC
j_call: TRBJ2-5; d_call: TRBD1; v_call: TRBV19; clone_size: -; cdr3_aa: CASSIVGTGVETQYF; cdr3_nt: TGTGCCAGTAGTATAGTGGGGACAGGGGTAGAGACCCAGTACTTC
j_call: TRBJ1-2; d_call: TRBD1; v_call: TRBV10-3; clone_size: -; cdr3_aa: CAIRMTGSDYGYTF; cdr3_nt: TGTGCCATCAGAATGACAGGGAGCGACTATGGCTACACCTTC
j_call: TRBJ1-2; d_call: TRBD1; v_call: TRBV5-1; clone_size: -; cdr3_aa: CASSWDRGTDGYTF; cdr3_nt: TGCGCCAGCAGCTGGGACAGGGGAACGGATGGCTACACCTTC
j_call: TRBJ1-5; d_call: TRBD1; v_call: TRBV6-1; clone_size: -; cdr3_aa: CASRDQGAGQPQHF; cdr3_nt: TGTGCCAGCAGAGACCAGGGGGCCGGGCAGCCCCAGCATTTT
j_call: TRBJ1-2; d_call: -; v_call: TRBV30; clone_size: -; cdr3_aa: CAWRRGGSYGYTF; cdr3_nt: TGTGCCTGGAGACGAGGAGGGAGCTATGGCTACACCTTC
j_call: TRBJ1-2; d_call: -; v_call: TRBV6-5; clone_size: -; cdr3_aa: CASSNSHGGALGYTF; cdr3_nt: TGTGCCAGCAGTAACTCCCACGGGGGGGCCCTCGGCTACACCTTC